This T cell receptor (beta chain) was captured by sequencing in a study of Ad26.COV2.S vaccination and SARS-CoV-2 variants. The treatment was: about 20 received Ad26.COV2.S at low or high dose, single or two shots; roughly five received placebo; per-sample allocation not given. Following the first vaccine or placebo injection, samples were taken on day 63. At a Boston site, the person donating was an adult of 18-55 years. Assay: immunoSEQ multiplex PCR; the TCRdb copy retains only in-frame clones and omits some. The table lists 380,000 or so clones, about 89% of them singletons. This TCR derives from a person between 18 and 65 years old who received the Ad26.COV2.S COVID-19 vaccine or a placebo. Sample: peripheral blood, taken in a trial of Ad26.COV2.S vaccine versus placebo.

DNA of the CDR3: TGTGCCACCAGTGACCCCGGGAAGAATGAGCAGTTCTTC. Protein sequence: CATSDPGKNEQFF. J is TRBJ2-1 and V is TRBV24-1, with D tentatively TRBD2 (5 bases). V was cut by 4 bases and J by 7 bases, with 10 bases left in between. The CDR3 runs to 13 residues. Germline lookup yields CDR1 KGHDR and CDR2 SFDVKD.